Sequencing of this TCR beta chain was carried out in a study of cytomegalovirus exposure and HLA in healthy donors. This CDR3 is built from 15 residues. J lost 1 base, V lost 4 bases, and 3 bases had no gene match. Per the germline V gene, CDR1 is SSHAT and CDR2 is FNYEAQ (reference sequence). The study, taken as a whole, reports: Only CMV serostatus was available as immune exposure information. The study designated 150 or so TCR beta chains cytomegalovirus-associated.

Remarks on this clone: Its antigen is not identified.

60 Vbeta and 13 Jbeta primers were used in PCR. The method was immunoSEQ multiplex PCR; TCRdb's version includes in-frame clones alone and lacks a portion of them. The repertoire holds some 110,000 clones, with 77% as singletons. The sequencing sample was made of PBMCs. The origin of this receptor is a man over 45 in good health and CMV-seropositive. V and J are TRBV7-7 and TRBJ2-5; TRBD2 agrees at 10 bases. CDR3 sequence (DNA): TGTGCCAGCAGCTCCGCTAGCGGGAGCCAAGAGACCCAGTACTTC. Translation: CASSSASGSQETQYF.